This is a list of T cell receptor beta chains from one sample in a study of T cells after yellow fever vaccination. TCRdb fed the 5' RACE reads into MiXCR, producing one record per CDR3 protein. The sample consists of about 510,000 distinct CDR3 sequences, less than 25% of them appearing once. The source was PBMCs, collected less than 25 days after the first yellow fever vaccination. All receptors derive from a man between 18 and 29 years old who received the YFV17D yellow fever vaccine. The CDR3 runs from the conserved cysteine through the conserved F or W. D genes are given only for firm matches. Part of the rows lack a size; the others show once, few, many or a class for expanded clones.

cdr3_length	v_call	clone_size	j_call	d_call	cdr3_nt	cdr3_aa
14	TRBV4-3	NA	TRBJ2-3	NA	TGCGCCAGCAGCCAAGCCGAGCCCTCAGATACGCAGTATTTT	CASSQAEPSDTQYF
14	TRBV20-1	few	TRBJ1-1	NA	TGCAGTGCCCAGTGGGGACCGACGAACACTGAAGCTTTCTTT	CSAQWGPTNTEAFF
13	TRBV5-4	few	TRBJ1-5	NA	TGTGCCAGCAGCTTGGACCCCAATCAGCCCCAGCATTTT	CASSLDPNQPQHF
16	TRBV28	many	TRBJ2-3	TRBD2	TGTGCCAGGGAAGCGGGGGGACCTTCTAGCACAGATACGCAGTATTTT	CAREAGGPSSTDTQYF
17	TRBV4-2	few	TRBJ2-2	TRBD1	TGTGCCAGCAGCCCTTTCGACAGGGCAGCGAACACCGGGGAGCTGTTTTTT	CASSPFDRAANTGELFF
14	TRBV7-2	many	TRBJ2-7	NA	TGTGCCAGCAGCTCCAGGCAGGGGTCCTACGAGCAGTACTTC	CASSSRQGSYEQYF
14	TRBV7-2	NA	TRBJ2-1	TRBD2	TGTGCCAGCAGCTTAATGCGGGGGTTGAATGAGCAGTTCTTC	CASSLMRGLNEQFF
15	TRBV6-1	few	TRBJ2-2	TRBD2	TGTGCCAGCAGTCTGATCCTAGCGGACACCGGGGAGCTGTTTTTT	CASSLILADTGELFF
15	TRBV28	NA	TRBJ1-1	NA	TGTGCCAGCAGTCAAGCGGACCGGTATTACACTGAAGCTTTCTTT	CASSQADRYYTEAFF
14	TRBV4-3	few	TRBJ1-3	NA	TGCGCCAGCAGCCAGGGATACTCTGGAAACACCATATATTTT	CASSQGYSGNTIYF
14	TRBV6-5	NA	TRBJ1-1	NA	TGTGCCAGCAGTTTCGCCGGGAGTCTGACCGGGGCTTTCTTT	CASSFAGSLTGAFF
14	TRBV11-2	few	TRBJ2-7	NA	TGTGCCAGCAGCTTTGGTTTTGTAAACTACGAGCAGTACTTC	CASSFGFVNYEQYF
14	TRBV20-1	few	TRBJ2-3	TRBD2	TGCAGCCCTCGGGAGGGGGGGATCGCAGATACGCAGTATTTT	CSPREGGIADTQYF
15	TRBV5-1	NA	TRBJ2-7	NA	TGCGCCAGCAGCTTGGTGGGACGAGGAGTGGACGAGCAGTACTTC	CASSLVGRGVDEQYF
13	TRBV6-1	NA	TRBJ2-5	NA	TGTGCCAGCACCACGGCGGCCAAAGAGACCCAGTACTTC	CASTTAAKETQYF
11	TRBV7-9	few	TRBJ1-2	NA	TGTGCCAGCAGCTTAGCCCATGGCTACACCTTC	CASSLAHGYTF
15	TRBV7-2	few	TRBJ2-6	TRBD2	TGTGCCAGCAGCTTAGTAGCGGGAGGGGCCAACGTCCTGACTTTC	CASSLVAGGANVLTF
15	TRBV7-2	few	TRBJ2-1	NA	TGTGCCAGCAGCCCTTTGGGGGGCGCTTACAATGAGCAGTTCTTC	CASSPLGGAYNEQFF
15	TRBV10-3	few	TRBJ2-2	NA	TGTGCCATCAGTAACGCAGGGCAGAACACCGGGGAGCTGTTTTTT	CAISNAGQNTGELFF
16	TRBV5-1	many	TRBJ2-1	TRBD1	TGCGCCAGCAGCCCCGGACAGGGGAGGGTGACCCATGAGCAGTTCTTC	CASSPGQGRVTHEQFF
14	TRBV4-3	NA	TRBJ2-7	NA	TGCGCCAGCAGCCAAGATGATTACACTTACGAGCAGTACTTC	CASSQDDYTYEQYF
12	TRBV12-3/TRBV12-4	NA	TRBJ1-1	NA	TGTGCCAGCAAAGGGTGGGGCGCTGAAGCTTTCTTT	CASKGWGAEAFF
17	TRBV14	few	TRBJ2-7	TRBD1	TGTGCCAGCAGCCAAAAAACCGGGACAGGGGACTCCTACGAGCAGTACTTC	CASSQKTGTGDSYEQYF
13	TRBV14	NA	TRBJ2-1	TRBD1	TGTGCCAGCAGACAGACAGGGCACAATGAGCAGTTCTTC	CASRQTGHNEQFF
14	TRBV7-2	NA	TRBJ1-5	NA	TGTGCCAGCAGCTTTACGAGTTCTAATCAGCCCCAGCATTTT	CASSFTSSNQPQHF
14	TRBV12-3/TRBV12-4	few	TRBJ1-5	TRBD1	TGTGCCAGCAAAGGACAGGTCAGCAATCAGCCCCAGCATTTT	CASKGQVSNQPQHF
15	TRBV9	few	TRBJ1-6	NA	TGTGCCAGCAGCGTAGAATGGGGGGGTGATTCACCCCTCCACTTT	CASSVEWGGDSPLHF
17	TRBV4-3	NA	TRBJ1-1	NA	TGCGCCAGCAGCCAAGATCACCCGGGTCTAATGAACACTGAAGCTTTCTTT	CASSQDHPGLMNTEAFF
15	TRBV11-2	NA	TRBJ2-2	NA	TGTGCCAGCAGCTTAAATAGGGGAGGCACCGGGGAGCTGTTTTTT	CASSLNRGGTGELFF
15	TRBV6-5	many	TRBJ1-6	NA	TGTGCCAGCAACCATCGAGGGGGGAGGAATTCACCCCTCCACTTT	CASNHRGGRNSPLHF
17	TRBV5-4	few	TRBJ1-5	NA	TGTGCCAGCAGAAGACGCCGTGTGGAGGGGAGCAATCAGCCCCAGCATTTT	CASRRRRVEGSNQPQHF
11	TRBV28	NA	TRBJ1-1	NA	TGTGCCAGCACGGGGGCGGCTGAAGCTTTCTTT	CASTGAAEAFF
14	TRBV5-1	NA	TRBJ2-6	NA	TGCGCCAGCAGCTTCTCGGTTGGGGCCAACGTCCTGACTTTC	CASSFSVGANVLTF
16	TRBV27	many	TRBJ2-3	TRBD1	TGTGCCAGCAGTCGTGCAAGAACAGGGGCAACAGATACGCAGTATTTT	CASSRARTGATDTQYF
14	TRBV5-5	NA	TRBJ1-4	NA	TGTGCCAGCAGCTTGCAGGGCCCAGGCGAAAAACTGTTTTTT	CASSLQGPGEKLFF
15	TRBV7-2	few	TRBJ1-3	TRBD1	TGTGCCAGCAGCGATCTCGGGACAGCTGGAAACACCATATATTTT	CASSDLGTAGNTIYF
16	TRBV4-1	few	TRBJ2-7	TRBD1	TGCGCCAGCAGCCAAGCCCCTGGGGGACAGTGGTACGAGCAGTACTTC	CASSQAPGGQWYEQYF
15	TRBV12-5	few	TRBJ2-2	NA	TGTGCTAGTGGTTTATGGGGGTTAAACACCGGGGAGCTGTTTTTT	CASGLWGLNTGELFF
15	TRBV6-2/TRBV6-3	NA	TRBJ2-2	NA	TGTGCCAGCAGATCAGGACACCTCTATACCGGGGAGCTGTTTTTT	CASRSGHLYTGELFF
18	TRBV9	many	TRBJ2-3	TRBD1	TGTGCCAGCAGCGCCACCGGGACAGTATCTCTGGTCACAGATACGCAGTATTTT	CASSATGTVSLVTDTQYF
13	TRBV3-1	few	TRBJ2-1	TRBD2	TGTGCCAGCAGCCGGGGGGGGATAGTTGAGCAGTTCTTC	CASSRGGIVEQFF
14	TRBV7-9	few	TRBJ2-2	TRBD1	TGTGCCAGCAGCGTCGACAGGGGTGCCGGGGAGCTGTTTTTT	CASSVDRGAGELFF
14	TRBV11-2	few	TRBJ1-1	NA	TGTGCCAGCAGCTTTGGGAACATGAACACTGAAGCTTTCTTT	CASSFGNMNTEAFF
15	TRBV4-1	NA	TRBJ2-7	TRBD2	TGCGCCAGCAGCCAAATGGGGACTAGCAAGTACGAGCAGTACTTC	CASSQMGTSKYEQYF
14	TRBV12-3/TRBV12-4	NA	TRBJ2-5	NA	TGTGCCAGCAGCTTAGGGACGGGGAGGGAGACCCAGTACTTC	CASSLGTGRETQYF
16	TRBV4-3	once	TRBJ2-3	TRBD2	TGCGCCAGCAGCCCCGGGACTAGGCTGGGCACAGATACGCAGTATTTT	CASSPGTRLGTDTQYF
15	TRBV3-1	NA	TRBJ2-7	TRBD2	TGTGCCAGCAGCAAGGTTCCGGGACTAGTGGATGAGCAGTACTTC	CASSKVPGLVDEQYF
15	TRBV5-4	NA	TRBJ2-3	TRBD2	TGTGCCAGCAGCTTGGACCAGCGGGGTACAGATACGCAGTATTTT	CASSLDQRGTDTQYF
14	TRBV4-3	NA	TRBJ2-5	NA	TGCGCCAGCAGCCCGCCACAGGGCCAAGAGACCCAGTACTTC	CASSPPQGQETQYF
12	TRBV12-3/TRBV12-4	NA	TRBJ2-7	NA	TGTGCCAGCAGTTCTCCCCCTTACGAGCAGTACTTC	CASSSPPYEQYF
14	TRBV6-1	many	TRBJ2-7	NA	TGTGCCAGCAGTCATAGTGGACCGGCCTACGAGCAGTACTTC	CASSHSGPAYEQYF
11	TRBV14	NA	TRBJ2-4	NA	TGTGCCAGCAGCCCGGGCCGCATTCAGTACTTC	CASSPGRIQYF
12	TRBV7-2	NA	TRBJ2-1	TRBD2	TGTGCCAGCAGCTTACTAGCGGGGGTACTGTTCTTC	CASSLLAGVLFF